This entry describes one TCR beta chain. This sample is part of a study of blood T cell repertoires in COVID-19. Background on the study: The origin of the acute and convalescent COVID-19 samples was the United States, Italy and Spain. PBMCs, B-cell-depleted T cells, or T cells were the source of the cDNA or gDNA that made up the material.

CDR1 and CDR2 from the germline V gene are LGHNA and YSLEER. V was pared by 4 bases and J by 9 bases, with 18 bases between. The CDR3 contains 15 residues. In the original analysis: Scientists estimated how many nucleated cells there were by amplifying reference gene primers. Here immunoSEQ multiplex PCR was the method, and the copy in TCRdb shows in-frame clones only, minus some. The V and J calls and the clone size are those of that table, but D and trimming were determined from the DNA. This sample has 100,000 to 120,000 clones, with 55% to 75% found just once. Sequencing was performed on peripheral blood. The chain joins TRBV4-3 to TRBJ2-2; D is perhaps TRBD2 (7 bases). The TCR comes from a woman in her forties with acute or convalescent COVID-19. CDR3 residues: CASSLSSGGGRELFF. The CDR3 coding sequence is TGCGCCAGCAGCCTCTCCTCGGGCGGGGGCCGGGAGCTGTTTTTT.